Shown below are 5 T cell receptor beta chains from a single sample sequenced in a study of OX40 agonist ivuxolimab in advanced cancers. The data were produced by immunoSEQ multiplex PCR, yet TCRdb's version contains in-frame clones alone and is incomplete. This table holds tens of thousands of clones, nearly 90% found once. The material was CD4+ or CD8+ T cells sorted from blood, obtained in a trial of the OX40 agonist ivuxolimab. All receptors derive from an adult with an advanced solid tumor such as melanoma, head and neck, liver or kidney cancer.

The count of this clone is one. The rearrangement links TRBV6-5 to TRBJ2-7; 7 nucleotides line up with TRBD2. V shed 6 bases, J shed 6 bases, and the junction held 8 bases outside the gene matches. Germline V gives CDR1 MNHEY, CDR2 SVGAGI. CDR3 length: 13 residues. CDR3 region: CASSLGGMGEQYF. Written as DNA, the CDR3 is TGTGCCAGCAGCTTGGGGGGGATGGGCGAGCAGTACTTC.

The chain couples TRBV4-1 to TRBJ1-5; 7 bases line up with TRBD1. With 4 bases clipped from V and 3 bases from J, the junction kept 12 bases outside the gene matches. This CDR3 comprises 17 residues. Germline V gene data show CDR1 as MGHRA and CDR2 as YSYEKL. As DNA, the CDR3 is TGCGCCAGCAGCCCCCAAGAGGGCAGGGGGTCCAATCAGCCCCAGCATTTT. This encodes CASSPQEGRGSNQPQHF.

The rearrangement uses TRBV19 and TRBJ2-6; D not resolved. CDR1 and CDR2 (germline): LNHDA, SQIVND (reference sequence). Trimming removed 6 bases at V and 0 bases at J, with 9 bases between. The CDR3 has 15 residues. In DNA form, the CDR3 reads TGTGCCAGTAGCCGACCGGGCTCTGGGGCCAACGTCCTGACTTTC. Its translation: CASSRPGSGANVLTF.

V gene TRBV6-6 combines with J gene TRBJ2-7; D perhaps matches TRBD1 (5 bases). Trimming took 2 bases from V and 3 from J, leaving 11 bases between them. Germline V gives CDR1 MNHNY, CDR2 SVGAGI (reference sequence). The CDR3 totals 14 residues. The CDR3 reads CASSYISGNYEQYF. In DNA, the CDR3 is TGTGCCAGCAGTTACATTTCAGGGAACTACGAGCAGTACTTC.

This clone was observed a handful of times. This rearrangement joins TRBV18 to TRBJ2-3; 7 bases are shared with TRBD1. The V and J ends lost 3 bases and 6 bases, in that order; junction bases with no gene match: 9. Germline CDR1 is KGHSH and CDR2 is LQKENI. The CDR3 totals 15 residues. In nucleotides, the CDR3 is TGTGCCAGCTCACCCGGACAGGTCGGTGCGGATACGCAGTATTTT. Amino acid sequence: CASSPGQVGADTQYF.